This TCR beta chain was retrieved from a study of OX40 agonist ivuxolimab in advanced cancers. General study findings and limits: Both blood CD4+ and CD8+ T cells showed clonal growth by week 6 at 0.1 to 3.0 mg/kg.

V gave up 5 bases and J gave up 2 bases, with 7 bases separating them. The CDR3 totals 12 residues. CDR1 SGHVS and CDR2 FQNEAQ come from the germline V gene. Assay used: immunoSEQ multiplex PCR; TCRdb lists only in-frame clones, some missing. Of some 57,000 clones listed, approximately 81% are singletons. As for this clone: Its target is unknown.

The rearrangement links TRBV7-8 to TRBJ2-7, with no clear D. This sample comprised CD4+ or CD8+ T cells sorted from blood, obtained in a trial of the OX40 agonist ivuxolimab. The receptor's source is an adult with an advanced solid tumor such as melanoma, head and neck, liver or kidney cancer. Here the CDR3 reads CASSTDTYEQYF. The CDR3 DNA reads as TGTGCCAGCAGCACCGATACCTACGAGCAGTACTTC.